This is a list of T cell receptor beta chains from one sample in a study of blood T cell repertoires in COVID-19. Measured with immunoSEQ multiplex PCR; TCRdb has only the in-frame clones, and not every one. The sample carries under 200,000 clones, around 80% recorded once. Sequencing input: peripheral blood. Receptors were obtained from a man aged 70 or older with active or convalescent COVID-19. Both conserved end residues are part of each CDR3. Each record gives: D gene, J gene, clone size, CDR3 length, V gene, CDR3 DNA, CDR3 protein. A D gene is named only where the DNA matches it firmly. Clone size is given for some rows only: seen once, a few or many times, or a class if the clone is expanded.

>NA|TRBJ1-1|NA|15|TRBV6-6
TGTGCCAGCAGTTACTCGAACAGGAAGTCCACTGAAGCTTTCTTT
CASSYSNRKSTEAFF
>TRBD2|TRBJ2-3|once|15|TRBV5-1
TGCGCCAGCAGCACACTAGCGGGTAGCACAGATACGCAGTATTTT
CASSTLAGSTDTQYF
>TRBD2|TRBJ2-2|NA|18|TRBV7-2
TGTGCCAGCAGCTTCGGACTAGCGGGGGGGTCGAACACCGGGGAGCTGTTTTTT
CASSFGLAGGSNTGELFF
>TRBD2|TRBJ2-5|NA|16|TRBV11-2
TGTGCCAGCAGCCCCGCGGGGGGGGGTCCCTTGGGGACCCAGTACTTC
CASSPAGGGPLGTQYF
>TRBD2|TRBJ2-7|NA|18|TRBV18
TGTGCCAGCTCACCACCCGCTAGCGGGGGGACGTACTCCTACGAGCAGTACTTC
CASSPPASGGTYSYEQYF
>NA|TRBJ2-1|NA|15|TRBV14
TGTGCCAGCAGCCAAGAAAGTTACCTAGATAATGAGCAGTTCTTC
CASSQESYLDNEQFF
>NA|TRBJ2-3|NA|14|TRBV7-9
TGTGCCAGCAGCCTGCGGGGCGTTTCCGATACGCAGTATTTT
CASSLRGVSDTQYF
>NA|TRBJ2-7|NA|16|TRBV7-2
TGTGCCAGCAGCTTAGTTCAAGATCCCATCGGTTACGAGCAGTACTTC
CASSLVQDPIGYEQYF
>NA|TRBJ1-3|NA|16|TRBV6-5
TGTGCCAGCAGTTACTCGATTCCCTACTCTGGAAACACCATATATTTT
CASSYSIPYSGNTIYF
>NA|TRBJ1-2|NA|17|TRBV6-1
TGTGCCAGCAGTGAAAGGGGCCCGGTCCCCATAAACTATGGCTACACCTTC
CASSERGPVPINYGYTF
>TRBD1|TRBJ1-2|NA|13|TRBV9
TGTGCCAGCAGCGGACAGGGGAACTATGGCTACACCTTC
CASSGQGNYGYTF
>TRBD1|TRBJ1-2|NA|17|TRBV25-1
TGTGCCAGCAGTGAATTAGGAGACAGGGGAAGCGAAAATGGCTACACCTTC
CASSELGDRGSENGYTF
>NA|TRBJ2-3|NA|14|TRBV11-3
TGTGCCAGCAGCTTACTGAGGAGCACAGATACGCAGTATTTT
CASSLLRSTDTQYF
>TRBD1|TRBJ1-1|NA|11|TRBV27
TGTGCCAGCAGGAGACAGGGGAAAGCTTTCTTT
CASRRQGKAFF
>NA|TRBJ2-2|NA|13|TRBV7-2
TGTGCCAGCAGCTGGCGGGATGCCGGGGAGCTGTTTTTT
CASSWRDAGELFF
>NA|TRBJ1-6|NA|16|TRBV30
TGTGCCTGGATCAAAGGACCCGGCCTAAGCGGTTCACCCCTCCACTTT
CAWIKGPGLSGSPLHF
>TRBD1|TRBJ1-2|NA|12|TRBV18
TGTGCCAGCTCACCTAGGGGGCCTGGCTACACCTTC
CASSPRGPGYTF
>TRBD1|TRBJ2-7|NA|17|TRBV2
TGTGCCAGCAGTCGGAGGACAGGGCCAGGGGCTTTTTACGAGCAGTACTTC
CASSRRTGPGAFYEQYF
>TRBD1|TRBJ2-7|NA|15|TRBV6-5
TGTGCCAGCAGACCGGGACAGGGTGCGTCCTACGAGCAGTACTTC
CASRPGQGASYEQYF
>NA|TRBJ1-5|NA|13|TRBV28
TGTGCCAGCAGTCAGGTTTACAATCAGCCCCAGCATTTT
CASSQVYNQPQHF
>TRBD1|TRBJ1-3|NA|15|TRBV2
TGTGCCAGCAGTCGTCAGGGGGTCACTGGAAACACCATATATTTT
CASSRQGVTGNTIYF
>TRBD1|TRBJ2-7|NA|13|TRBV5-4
TGTGCCAGCAGCAAGGGACAGTCCTACGAGCAGTACTTC
CASSKGQSYEQYF
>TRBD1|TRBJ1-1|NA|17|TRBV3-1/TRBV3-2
TGTGCCAGCAGCCCTAAGATTCAGACAGGGTGGGACACTGAAGCTTTCTTT
CASSPKIQTGWDTEAFF
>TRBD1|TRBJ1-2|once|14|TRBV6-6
TGTGCCAGCACCCAGACAGGGGGAAACTATGGCTACACCTTC
CASTQTGGNYGYTF